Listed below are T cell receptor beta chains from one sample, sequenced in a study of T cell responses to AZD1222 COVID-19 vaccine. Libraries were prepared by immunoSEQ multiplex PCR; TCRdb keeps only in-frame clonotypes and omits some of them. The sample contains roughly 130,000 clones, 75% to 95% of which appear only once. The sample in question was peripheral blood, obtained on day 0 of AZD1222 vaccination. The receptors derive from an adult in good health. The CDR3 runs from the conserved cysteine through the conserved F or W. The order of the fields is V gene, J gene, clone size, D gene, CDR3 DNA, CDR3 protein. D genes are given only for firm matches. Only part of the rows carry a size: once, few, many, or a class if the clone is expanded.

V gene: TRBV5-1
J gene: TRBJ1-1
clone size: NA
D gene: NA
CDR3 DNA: TGCGCCAGCAGCCCGGGACACACTACAGGAGCTTTCTTT
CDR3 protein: CASSPGHTTGAFF

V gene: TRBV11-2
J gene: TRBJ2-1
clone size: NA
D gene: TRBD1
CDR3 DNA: TGTGCCAGCAGACCTTTAAACAGGGGGCGCAACAATGAGCAGTTCTTC
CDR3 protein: CASRPLNRGRNNEQFF

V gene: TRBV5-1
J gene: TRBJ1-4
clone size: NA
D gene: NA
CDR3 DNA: TGCGCCAGCAGCTTGGATCCCAGCGAAAAACTGTTTTTT
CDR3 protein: CASSLDPSEKLFF

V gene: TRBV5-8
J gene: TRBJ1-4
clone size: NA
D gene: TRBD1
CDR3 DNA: TGTGCCAGCAGTCTCGGGGGGACAGTATATGAAAAACTGTTTTTT
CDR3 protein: CASSLGGTVYEKLFF

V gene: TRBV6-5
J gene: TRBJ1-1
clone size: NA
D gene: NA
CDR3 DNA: TGTGCCAGCACCCCAATCGGGCTGTCCACTGAAGCTTTCTTT
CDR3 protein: CASTPIGLSTEAFF

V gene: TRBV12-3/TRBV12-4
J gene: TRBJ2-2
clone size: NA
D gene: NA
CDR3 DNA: TGTGCCAGCAGATATGCCGGGGAGCTGTTTTTT
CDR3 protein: CASRYAGELFF

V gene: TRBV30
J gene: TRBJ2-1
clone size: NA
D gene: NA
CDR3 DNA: TGTGCCTGGAGTCCACGGGACCGCTTGGGCAATGAGCAGTTCTTC
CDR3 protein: CAWSPRDRLGNEQFF

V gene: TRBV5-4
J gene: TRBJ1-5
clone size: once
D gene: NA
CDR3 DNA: TGTGCCAGCAGCTTGGAAGGGTTAGGCCAGCCCCAGCATTTT
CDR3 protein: CASSLEGLGQPQHF

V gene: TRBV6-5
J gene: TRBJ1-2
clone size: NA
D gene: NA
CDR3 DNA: TGTGCCAGCAGTTTACGGTGGGGGGACGGACATTTGCACACCTTC
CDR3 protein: CASSLRWGDGHLHTF

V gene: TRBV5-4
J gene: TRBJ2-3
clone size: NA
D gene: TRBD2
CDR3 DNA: TGTGCCAGCAGCTTGGGGACTAGTGGTGTGGATACGCAGTATTTT
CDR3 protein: CASSLGTSGVDTQYF

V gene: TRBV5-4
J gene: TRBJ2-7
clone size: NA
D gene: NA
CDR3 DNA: TGTGCCAGCAGCCTTGGGACGGTAGAGCAGTACTTC
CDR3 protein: CASSLGTVEQYF

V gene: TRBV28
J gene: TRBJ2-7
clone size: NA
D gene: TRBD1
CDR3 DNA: TGTGCCAGCAGCCGCGGACAGGGGATTTATGAGCAGTACTTC
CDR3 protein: CASSRGQGIYEQYF

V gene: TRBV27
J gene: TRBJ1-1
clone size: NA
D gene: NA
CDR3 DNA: TGTGCCAGCAGTGGCAGGGTGAACACTGAAGCTTTCTTT
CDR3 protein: CASSGRVNTEAFF

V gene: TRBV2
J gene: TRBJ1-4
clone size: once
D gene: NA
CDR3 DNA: TGTGCCAGCCGCTCCGGGGTTGAGTGTTTTTTT
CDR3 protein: CASRSGVECFF

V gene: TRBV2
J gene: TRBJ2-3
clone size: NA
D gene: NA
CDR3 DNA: TGTGCCAGCAGTGATTGGGGGAGCACAGATACGCAGTATTTT
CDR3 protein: CASSDWGSTDTQYF

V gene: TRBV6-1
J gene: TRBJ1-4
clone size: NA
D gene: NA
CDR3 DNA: TGTGCCAGCAGTGAATTTGGGGGGGAAAAACTGTTTTTT
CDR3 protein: CASSEFGGEKLFF

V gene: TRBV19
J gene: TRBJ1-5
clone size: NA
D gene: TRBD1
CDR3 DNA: TGTGCCAGCTCCGGGACAGGGGGCGTTCAGCCCCAGCATTTT
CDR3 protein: CASSGTGGVQPQHF

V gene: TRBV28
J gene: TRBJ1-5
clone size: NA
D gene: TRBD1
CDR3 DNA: TGTGCCAGCAGTTCCCCGGGACAGGGGACTTCCCAGCATTTT
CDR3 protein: CASSSPGQGTSQHF

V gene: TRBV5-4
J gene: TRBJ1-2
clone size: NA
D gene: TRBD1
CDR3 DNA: TGTGCCAGCAGCCTCCCGTCACAGGGGGTCGGGGGCTACACCTTC
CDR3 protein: CASSLPSQGVGGYTF

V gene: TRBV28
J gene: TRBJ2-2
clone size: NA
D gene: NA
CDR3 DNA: TGTGCCAGCAGTTTGGGGCAGGGAATCGCCGGGGAGCTGTTTTTT
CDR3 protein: CASSLGQGIAGELFF

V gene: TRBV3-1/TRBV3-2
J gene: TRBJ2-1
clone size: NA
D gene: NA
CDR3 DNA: TGTGCCAGCAGCCAAGTCTTCGCGGGCAGACGCAATGAGCAGTTCTTC
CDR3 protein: CASSQVFAGRRNEQFF

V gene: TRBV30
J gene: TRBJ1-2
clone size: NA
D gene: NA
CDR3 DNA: TGTGCCCAAAAGGGGTTAGGCTATGGCTACACCTTC
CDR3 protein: CAQKGLGYGYTF

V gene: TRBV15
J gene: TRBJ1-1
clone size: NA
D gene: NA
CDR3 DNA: TGTGCCACCAGCGGGGTTAAGGGTTACACTGAAGCTTTCTTT
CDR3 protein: CATSGVKGYTEAFF

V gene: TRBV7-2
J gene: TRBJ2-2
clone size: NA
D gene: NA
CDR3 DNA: TGTGCCAGCAGCACAACACGGAACACCGGGGAGCTGTTTTTT
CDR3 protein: CASSTTRNTGELFF

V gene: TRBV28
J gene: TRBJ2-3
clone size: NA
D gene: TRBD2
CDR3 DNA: TGTGCCAGCAGACCGCGGGGGGGCACAGATACGCAGTATTTT
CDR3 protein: CASRPRGGTDTQYF

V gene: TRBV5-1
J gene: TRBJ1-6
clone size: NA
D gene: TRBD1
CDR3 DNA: TGCGCCAGCCAGCCGGGACAGGGAACCTATAATTCACCCCTCCACTTT
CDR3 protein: CASQPGQGTYNSPLHF

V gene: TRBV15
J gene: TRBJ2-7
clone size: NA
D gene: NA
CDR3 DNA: TGTGCCACCAGCAGATCGGTATCCCTCTCCTACGAGCAGTACTTC
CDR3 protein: CATSRSVSLSYEQYF

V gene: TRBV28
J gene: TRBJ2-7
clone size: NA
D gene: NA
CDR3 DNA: TGTGCCAGCATCCCCCACTTGTCTTTCTACGAGCAGTACTTC
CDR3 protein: CASIPHLSFYEQYF

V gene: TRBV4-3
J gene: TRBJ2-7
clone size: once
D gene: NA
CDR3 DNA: TGCGCCAGCAGCCAAGGGTGGGACAATTGGGGGGTATACGAGCAGTACTTC
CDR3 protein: CASSQGWDNWGVYEQYF

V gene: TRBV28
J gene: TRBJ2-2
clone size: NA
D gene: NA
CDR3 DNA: TGTGCCAGCAGTTACACAGGGATTCGAGGGGAGCTGTTTTTT
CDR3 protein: CASSYTGIRGELFF

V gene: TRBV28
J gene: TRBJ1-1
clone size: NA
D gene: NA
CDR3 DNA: TGTGCCAGCAGTTTTCGGCAGGAAGCTTTCTTT
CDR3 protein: CASSFRQEAFF

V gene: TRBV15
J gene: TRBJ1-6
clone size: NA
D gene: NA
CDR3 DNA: TGTGCCACCAGCAGGATTAATTCACCCCTCCACTTT
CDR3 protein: CATSRINSPLHF

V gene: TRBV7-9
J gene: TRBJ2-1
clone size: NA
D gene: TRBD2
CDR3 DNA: TGTGCCAGCAGCACGGGGGGTGAGCAGTTCTTC
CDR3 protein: CASSTGGEQFF

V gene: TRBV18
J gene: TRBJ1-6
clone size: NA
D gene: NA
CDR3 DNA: TGTGCCAGCTCACCGGGGGGCTCCCTCCACTTT
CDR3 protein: CASSPGGSLHF

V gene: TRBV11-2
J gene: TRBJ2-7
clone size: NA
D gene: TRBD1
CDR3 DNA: TGTGCCAGCAGCTACGGGACAGACTCTTACGAGCAGTACTTC
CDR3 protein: CASSYGTDSYEQYF

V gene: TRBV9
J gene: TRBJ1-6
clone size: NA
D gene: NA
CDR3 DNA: TGTGCCAGCAGCGTAGACGGAAGCTCCTATAATTCACCCCTCCACTTT
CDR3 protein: CASSVDGSSYNSPLHF

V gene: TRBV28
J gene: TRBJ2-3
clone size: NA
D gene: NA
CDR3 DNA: TGTGCCAGCAGTTTCCTCCCCTATACGCAGTATTTT
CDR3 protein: CASSFLPYTQYF

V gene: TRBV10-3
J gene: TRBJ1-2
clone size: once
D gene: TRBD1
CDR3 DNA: TGTGCCATCAATGGACAGGGTACTAACTATGGCTACACCTTC
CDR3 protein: CAINGQGTNYGYTF

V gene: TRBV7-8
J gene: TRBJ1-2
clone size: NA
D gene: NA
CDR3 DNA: TGTGCCAGCAGCAAAATTGGGGGGCCTAGTAGGGCTAACTATGGCTACACCTTC
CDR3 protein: CASSKIGGPSRANYGYTF